This TCR beta chain was sequenced in a study of T cell repertoires in cytomegalovirus infection. Study-level background: Signatures in public TCR beta sequences pointed to both CMV infection and matching HLA type.

MiXCR was run by TCRdb on the reads, yielding one entry per CDR3 protein. The repertoire holds about 300,000 distinct CDR3 sequences, with around 9.1% as singletons. This clonotype was seen many times. The J segment lost 8 bases and the V segment lost 4 bases, leaving 4 bases of the junction unmatched. The CDR3 is 13 residues long. CDR1 and CDR2 (germline): MNHNY, SVGAGI (reference sequence). The sequence came from a human donor in good health (CMV status not recorded). Some clones in this sample may be carry-over from other donors' samples. The chain carries TRBV6-6 and TRBJ1-1, with TRBD1 matching 10 bases. Sample: PBMCs. This chain's CDR3 is CASSLGQGREAFF. The CDR3 DNA reads TGTGCCAGCAGTTTGGGACAGGGGAGGGAAGCTTTCTTT.